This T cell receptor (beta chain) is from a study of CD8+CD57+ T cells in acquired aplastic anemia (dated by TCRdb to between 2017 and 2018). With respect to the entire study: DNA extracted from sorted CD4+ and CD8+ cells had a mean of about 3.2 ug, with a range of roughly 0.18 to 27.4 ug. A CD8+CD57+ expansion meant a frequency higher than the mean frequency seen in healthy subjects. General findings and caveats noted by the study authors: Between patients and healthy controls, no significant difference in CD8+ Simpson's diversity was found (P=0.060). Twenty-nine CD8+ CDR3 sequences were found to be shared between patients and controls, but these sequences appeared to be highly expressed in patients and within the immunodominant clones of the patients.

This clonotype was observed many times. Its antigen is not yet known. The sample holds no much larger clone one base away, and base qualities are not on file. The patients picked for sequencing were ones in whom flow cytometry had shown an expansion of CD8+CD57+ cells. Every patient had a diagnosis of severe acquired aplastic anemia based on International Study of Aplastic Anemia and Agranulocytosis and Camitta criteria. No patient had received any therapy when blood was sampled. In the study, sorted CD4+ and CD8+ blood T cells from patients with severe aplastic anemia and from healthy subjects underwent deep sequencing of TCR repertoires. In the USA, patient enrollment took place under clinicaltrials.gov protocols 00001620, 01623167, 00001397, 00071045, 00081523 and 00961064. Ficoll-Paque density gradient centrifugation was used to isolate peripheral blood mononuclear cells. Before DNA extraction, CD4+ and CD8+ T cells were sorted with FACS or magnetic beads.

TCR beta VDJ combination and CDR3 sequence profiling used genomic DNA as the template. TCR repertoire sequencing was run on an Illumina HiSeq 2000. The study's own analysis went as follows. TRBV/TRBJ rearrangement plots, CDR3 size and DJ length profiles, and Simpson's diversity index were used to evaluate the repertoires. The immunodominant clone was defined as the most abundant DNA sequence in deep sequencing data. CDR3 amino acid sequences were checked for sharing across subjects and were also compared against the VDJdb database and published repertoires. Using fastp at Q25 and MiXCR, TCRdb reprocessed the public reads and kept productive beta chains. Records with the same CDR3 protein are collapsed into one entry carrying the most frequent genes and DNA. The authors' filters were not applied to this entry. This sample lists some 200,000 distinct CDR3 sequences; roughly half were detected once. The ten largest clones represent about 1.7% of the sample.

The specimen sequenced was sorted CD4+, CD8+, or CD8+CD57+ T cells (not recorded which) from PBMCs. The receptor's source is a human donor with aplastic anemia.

The CDR3 here reads CASSLGTSGYEQYF. The nucleotide sequence is given as TGCGCCAGCAGTCTGGGGACTAGCGGGTACGAGCAGTACTTC. The V and J segments used are TRBV10-1 and TRBJ2-7; 12 of the junction bases match TRBD2. Germline trimming amounts to 5 bases on V and 4 bases on J, with 3 as the count of junction bases outside the gene matches. According to the germline V gene (reference sequence), CDR1 reads WNHNN and CDR2 reads SYGVQD. From its cysteine to its phenylalanine, the CDR3 spans 14 amino acids. Just CDR3 DNA is preserved here, 42 bases in frame from base 1.